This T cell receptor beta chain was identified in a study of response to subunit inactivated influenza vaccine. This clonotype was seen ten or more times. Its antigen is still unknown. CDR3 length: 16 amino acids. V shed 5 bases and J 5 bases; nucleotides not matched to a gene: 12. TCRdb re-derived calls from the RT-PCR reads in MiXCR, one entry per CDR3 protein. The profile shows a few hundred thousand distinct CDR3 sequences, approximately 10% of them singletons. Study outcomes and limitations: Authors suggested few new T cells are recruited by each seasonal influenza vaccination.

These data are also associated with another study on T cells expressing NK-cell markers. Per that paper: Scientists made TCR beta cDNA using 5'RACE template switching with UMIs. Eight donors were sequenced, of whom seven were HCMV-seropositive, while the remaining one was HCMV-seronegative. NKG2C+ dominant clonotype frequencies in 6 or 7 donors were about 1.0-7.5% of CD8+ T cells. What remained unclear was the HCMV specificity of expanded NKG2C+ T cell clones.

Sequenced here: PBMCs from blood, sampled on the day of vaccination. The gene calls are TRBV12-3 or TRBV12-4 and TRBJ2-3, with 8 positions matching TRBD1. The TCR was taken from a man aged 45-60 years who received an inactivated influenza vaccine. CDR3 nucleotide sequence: TGTGCCAGCAGTCGATACCGGGACAGGAGGGAAGATACGCAGTATTTT. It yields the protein CASSRYRDRREDTQYF.